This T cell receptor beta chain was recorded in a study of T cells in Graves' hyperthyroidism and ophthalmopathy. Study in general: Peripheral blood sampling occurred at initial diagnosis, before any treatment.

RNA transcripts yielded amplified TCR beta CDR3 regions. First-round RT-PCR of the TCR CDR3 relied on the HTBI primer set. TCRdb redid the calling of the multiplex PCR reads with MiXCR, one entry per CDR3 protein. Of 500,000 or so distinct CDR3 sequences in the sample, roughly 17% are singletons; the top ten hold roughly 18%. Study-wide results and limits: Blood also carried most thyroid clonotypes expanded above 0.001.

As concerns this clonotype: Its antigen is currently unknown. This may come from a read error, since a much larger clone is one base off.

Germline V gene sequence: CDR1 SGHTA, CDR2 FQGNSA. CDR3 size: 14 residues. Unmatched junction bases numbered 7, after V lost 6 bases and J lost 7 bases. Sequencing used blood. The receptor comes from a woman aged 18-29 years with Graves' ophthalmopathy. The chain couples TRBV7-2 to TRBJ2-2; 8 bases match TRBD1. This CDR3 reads CASRLDRGVGELFF. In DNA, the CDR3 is TGTGCCAGCAGACTCGACAGGGGAGTCGGGGAGCTGTTTTTT.